The 9 T cell receptor beta chains listed next were all sequenced from one sample in a study of CD8 T cells in ankylosing spondylitis (dated by TCRdb to the late 2010s). Library preparation was by 5' RACE. These reads were obtained on an Illumina HiSeq 2500. TCRdb trimmed the raw reads at Q25, called clones with MiXCR and kept productive beta chains. Identical CDR3 proteins give one entry, which carries the most common genes and DNA. In this sample the table shows some 120,000 distinct CDR3 sequences, approximately 6.8% of which occur a single time. The ten largest account for 9% to 15% of the sample. Sequencing was performed on blood, either unsorted or a sorted T cell fraction (not recorded which). All receptors come from a male donor with ankylosing spondylitis or in good health (not recorded which).

This clonotype was detected many times. This chain connects TRBV27 to TRBJ2-7; TRBD2 aligns across 14 bases. The CDR3 length is 16 residues. Germline V gene lookup returns CDR1 MNHEY and CDR2 SMNVEV (reference sequence). V gave up 5 bases and J gave up 7 bases; unmatched junction bases: 10. The CDR3 sequence is CASSPPGTSGSREQYF. DNA of the CDR3: TGTGCCAGCAGTCCTCCTGGGACTAGCGGGAGTCGAGAGCAGTACTTC.

This clonotype was seen ten or more times. This chain connects TRBV20-1 to TRBJ2-5; 7 positions agree with TRBD1. CDR1 is DFQATT, CDR2 SNEGSKA, per germline (reference sequence). This CDR3 has 15 residues. V shed 2 bases and J 2 bases; nucleotides not matched to a gene: 8. For the CDR3, the DNA is TGCAGTGCTAGAAAGGGACAGCAATTACAAGAGACCCAGTACTTC. This codes for CSARKGQQLQETQYF.

The sample holds many counts of this clonotype. The chain employs TRBV20-1 and TRBJ2-3; TRBD1 is a possible D gene (5 bases). The length of the CDR3 is 14 residues. The germline V gene has CDR1 DFQATT and CDR2 SNEGSKA (reference sequence). Trimming pared 1 base from V and 4 bases from J, leaving 12 bases between. The CDR3 region is CSARVVLGADTQYF. The DNA of the CDR3 is TGCAGTGCTAGAGTTGTTTTAGGGGCAGATACGCAGTATTTT.

This clonotype came up many times. The V gene is TRBV6-6, the J gene TRBJ2-5; D ambiguous. There are 12 residues in the CDR3. The germline gives CDR1 MNHNY, CDR2 SVGAGI (reference sequence). V lost 2 bases and J 1 base, leaving 2 bases between the germline ends. The CDR3 DNA reads as TGTGCCAGCAGTTACGCCCAAGAGACCCAGTACTTC. Amino acids: CASSYAQETQYF.

About this clonotype: The conserved phenylalanine or tryptophan normally closing the CDR3 is absent here, so this likely arose from a read error. No DNA is shown, since the ends of the CDR3 on it are uncertain; the CDR3 is the one TCRdb lists. The rearrangement joins TRBV5-1 to TRBJ2-1; the table names TRBD1, a call not compared with the DNA. Germline V gene sequence: CDR1 SGHRS, CDR2 YFSETQ. The CDR3 has 14 residues if both end residues are counted. CDR3 sequence: CASSLALGGNEKFL.

This clonotype was counted a few times. A read error is possible here, since a much larger clone lies one base away. This sequence joins TRBV7-9 and TRBJ1-3; D gene unclear. This CDR3 spans 13 amino acids. CDR1 and CDR2 from the germline V gene are SEHNR and FQNEAQ (reference sequence). DNA of the CDR3: TGTGCCAGCAGCTTAAGCGGAGAAAACGCCATATATTTT. Translated, it gives CASSLSGENAIYF.

This clonotype was seen repeatedly, ten times or more. The rearrangement uses TRBV20-1 and TRBJ2-7, with 10 positions matching TRBD2. The CDR3 has 15 residues. V lost 3 bases and J lost 3; bases outside the gene matches: 8. Germline V gene lookup returns CDR1 DFQATT and CDR2 SNEGSKA (reference sequence). The CDR3 protein is CSASPTSGVVYEQYF. The DNA of the CDR3 is TGCAGTGCTAGTCCTACTAGCGGGGTAGTCTACGAGCAGTACTTC.

This clonotype occurred many times. The genes are TRBV6-1 and TRBJ2-7; 10 bases match TRBD2. Germline CDR1 is MNHNS and CDR2 is SASEGT. The CDR3 length is 16 residues. The junction had 8 bases not matched to a gene; V was cut back by 4 bases and J by 2 bases. This CDR3 is CASSGPGLASTYEQYF. The CDR3 DNA is TGTGCCAGCAGTGGACCGGGACTAGCGTCAACCTACGAGCAGTACTTC.

The J gene is TRBJ2-7, the V gene TRBV7-2, with 11 bases matching TRBD2. The CDR3 has 15 residues. Germline V gene data show CDR1 as SGHTA and CDR2 as FQGNSA. V trimming: 5 bases; J trimming: 5 bases; junction bases outside the gene matches: 8. The CDR3 sequence is CASSQTSGSWHEQYF. In DNA form, the CDR3 reads TGTGCCAGCAGCCAAACTAGCGGGAGCTGGCACGAGCAGTACTTC.